This T cell receptor (beta chain) was retrieved from a study of early T cells in non-severe SARS-CoV-2 infection. Study-level information: With bulk RNA from unsorted whole blood as input, sequencing yielded unpaired chains.

The CDR3 loop spans 15 amino acids. Trimming took 6 bases from V and 1 from J, leaving 16 bases between them. The germline V gene encodes CDR1 MDHEN and CDR2 SYDVKM. The protocol attached unique molecular identifiers to individual cDNA molecules. TCRdb processed the 5' RACE reads anew with MiXCR; each CDR3 protein has one entry. The table lists about 80,000 distinct CDR3 sequences, less than 5.5% of them singletons. In regard to this clonotype: Its antigen remains unidentified.

Study-wide results and caveats: The VDJdb matching leaned toward anti-spike CD8 responses and overlooked private and CD4 specificities.

Sample: whole blood, taken at baseline. V and J are TRBV28 and TRBJ2-7; D may be TRBD1 (5 bases). The origin of this receptor is an adult who was a healthcare worker with PCR-confirmed SARS-CoV-2 infection or an uninfected control (not recorded which). CDR3 in amino acids: CASSYDRSYSYEQYF. CDR3 DNA: TGTGCCAGCAGCTACGACAGAAGTTATTCCTACGAGCAGTACTTC.